Shown below are 16 T cell receptor beta chains from a single sample sequenced in a study of shared clonotypes between healthy human individuals. Naive CD8 cells lacked CD45RO, underwent positive selection for CCR7 and left out terminally differentiated effector memory CD45RA+ cells. Repertoires were generated with immunoSEQ multiplex PCR, while TCRdb's copy carries only in-frame clones and drops some. This table has fewer than 700,000 clones, 95% appearing once. The source material was naive CD8+ T cells sorted from blood. All receptors come from a woman aged 25 to 39 in good health.

The chain joins TRBV28 to TRBJ1-2, with TRBD1 as a possible D gene (6 bases). Trimming pared 4 bases from V and 4 bases from J, leaving 10 bases between. CDR1 is MDHEN, CDR2 SYDVKM, per germline. This CDR3 is built from 13 residues. The CDR3 DNA reads as TGTGCCAGCAGTTATAACAGGGCCTATGGCTACACCTTC. It encodes CASSYNRAYGYTF.

The genes are TRBV9 and TRBJ2-1; TRBD2 matches at 13 bases. The CDR3 consists of 17 residues. Trimming took 2 bases from V and 7 from J; bases not matched to a gene: 9. Germline V gives CDR1 SGDLS, CDR2 YYNGEE. CDR3 DNA: TGTGCCAGCAGCGTGAAACTAGCGGGAGGGCCACGAAATGAGCAGTTCTTC. Translated: CASSVKLAGGPRNEQFF.

This sequence joins TRBV4-2 and TRBJ2-5, with 9 bases aligning to TRBD2. In germline, CDR1 is LGHNA, CDR2 YNFKEQ. The length of the CDR3 is 15 residues. V lost 2 bases to trimming and J lost 1 base; unmatched junction nucleotides: 2. Here the CDR3 reads CASSQISGSQETQYF. Here the CDR3 DNA reads TGTGCCAGCAGCCAAATTAGCGGGAGCCAAGAGACCCAGTACTTC.

The chain couples TRBV7-8 to TRBJ1-1; D is possibly TRBD1 (6 bases). The CDR3 contains 15 residues. Deletions cut 5 bases from V and 1 base from J, with 14 bases between. Germline values: CDR1 SGHVS, CDR2 FQNEAQ. This CDR3 reads CASSVTRGGNTEAFF. The CDR3 DNA sequence: TGTGCCAGCAGCGTGACCAGGGGAGGGAACACTGAAGCTTTCTTT.

In regard to this clone: Other nucleotide sequences in the sample specify the same CDR3. The chain employs TRBV7-9 and TRBJ2-1, with no clear D. The length of the CDR3 is 12 residues. V lost 1 base and J 5 bases, leaving 3 bases between the germline ends. Germline values: CDR1 SEHNR, CDR2 FQNEAQ (reference sequence). The CDR3 spells CASSLGDNEQFF. The DNA of the CDR3 is TGTGCCAGCAGCTTAGGCGACAATGAGCAGTTCTTC.

The chain employs TRBV2 and TRBJ1-5; D is unclear. CDR1 SNHLY and CDR2 FYNNEI come from the germline V gene. The CDR3 contains 13 residues. V shed 4 bases and J shed 3 bases, with 7 bases lying between them. The CDR3 coding sequence is TGTGCCAGCAGTGTGCGGTCCAATCAGCCCCAGCATTTT. This gives the protein CASSVRSNQPQHF.

The chain is built from TRBV4-1 and TRBJ2-1, with unresolved D. Trimming removed 4 bases from V and 10 bases from J, with 14 bases in between. Germline V lookup: CDR1 MGHRA, CDR2 YSYEKL. This CDR3 has 13 amino acids. The CDR3 protein is CASSLRFSEEQFF. The CDR3 nucleotides read TGCGCCAGCAGCCTGCGATTCTCGGAGGAGCAGTTCTTC.

CDR3 nucleotides: TGTGCCAGCAGCCGACAGGGGGGTCTTTACGAGCAGTACTTC. The encoded protein is CASSRQGGLYEQYF. V gene TRBV9 combines with J gene TRBJ2-7; TRBD1 agrees at 9 bases. Germline-derived CDR1 and CDR2 are SGDLS and YYNGEE. Trimming removed 4 bases from V and 4 bases from J; junction bases left unmatched: 6. The CDR3 has 14 residues. Full variable domain (rest looked up from reference TRBV9 and TRBJ2-7): DSGVTQTPKHLITATGQRVTLRCSPRSGDLSVYWYQQSLDQGLQFLIQYYNGEERAKGNILERFSAQQFPDLHSELNLSSLELGDSALYFCASSRQGGLYEQYFGPGTRLTVT.

The chain is built from TRBV28 and TRBJ2-7, with TRBD2 matching over 10 bases. Germline V gene data show CDR1 as MDHEN and CDR2 as SYDVKM. The CDR3 runs to 16 residues. The V gene end was trimmed by 5 bases and the J gene end by 1 base; junction bases not matched to a gene: 8. The CDR3 protein is CASSHRTSGLSYEQYF. CDR3 DNA sequence: TGTGCCAGCAGTCATAGGACTAGCGGACTATCCTACGAGCAGTACTTC.

Comment on this clone: One end of the junction fails to match germline, which may point to a read error. The rearrangement joins TRBV27 to TRBJ1-5, with 8 bases fitting TRBD1. Germline CDR1 is MNHEY and CDR2 is SMNVEV (reference sequence). The CDR3 runs 16 residues. The CDR3, as DNA: TGTGCCAGCAGTGTATCAGGGGGCGATTCTCCTCAGCCCCAGCATTTT. Translated, it gives CASSVSGGDSPQPQHF.

V and J are TRBV5-6 and TRBJ1-1; D uncertain. Trimming stripped 1 base from V and 4 bases from J, with 11 bases between. This CDR3 is built from 14 residues. CDR1 SGHDT and CDR2 YYEEEE come from the germline V gene. The CDR3 sequence is CASSLPGWGTEAFF. CDR3 bases: TGTGCCAGCAGCTTGCCGGGCTGGGGCACTGAAGCTTTCTTT.

The chain joins TRBV19 to TRBJ1-1; tentatively, D is TRBD1 (6 bases). The germline gives CDR1 LNHDA, CDR2 SQIVND (reference sequence). With 3 bases removed from V and 2 bases from J, the gap between germline ends came to 13 bases. The length of the CDR3 is 15 residues. CDR3 sequence reads: CASSITGTPNTEAFF. CDR3 in DNA: TGTGCCAGTAGTATCACCGGGACACCAAACACTGAAGCTTTCTTT.

This sequence joins TRBV19 and TRBJ2-5; TRBD1 or TRBD2 may be the D gene (5 bases each). The J call may not be correct, given that the DNA end is closer to TRBJ2-7. This CDR3 contains 14 residues. Germline values: CDR1 LNHDA, CDR2 SQIVND (reference sequence). The CDR3 sequence: CASSPWDRSYEQYF. CDR3 DNA: TGTGCCAGTAGTCCCTGGGACCGCTCCTACGAGCAGTACTTC.

A note on this clone: The sample holds other DNA sequences that translate to the same CDR3. The rearrangement joins TRBV18 to TRBJ2-5; no firm D call. V dropped 2 bases and J dropped 1 base, with 8 bases sitting between them. Looked up from germline, CDR1 is KGHSH and CDR2 is LQKENI. The CDR3 extends over 14 amino acids. CDR3 residues: CASSPGSLQETQYF. As DNA, the CDR3 is TGTGCCAGCTCACCAGGCAGTCTCCAAGAGACCCAGTACTTC. The variable domain in full, completed from reference TRBV18 and TRBJ2-5, reads NAGVMQNPRHLVRRRGQEARLRCSPMKGHSHVYWYRQLPEEGLKFMVYLQKENIIDESGMPKERFSAEFPKEGPSILRIQQVVRGDSAAYFCASSPGSLQETQYFGPGTRLLVL.

V usage is TRBV5-4 and J usage is TRBJ2-7; possibly TRBD2 for D (5 bases). V lost 1 base, J lost 3 bases, and 11 bases lay in between. The CDR3 loop spans 14 amino acids. The germline CDR1 and CDR2 sequences are SGHNT and YYREEE (reference sequence). CDR3 DNA: TGTGCCAGCAGCTTGCGTGGGAGTGTCTACGAGCAGTACTTC. It specifies CASSLRGSVYEQYF.

The chain joins TRBV5-4 to TRBJ1-4; 7 bases fit TRBD1. This CDR3 contains 15 residues. V lost 2 bases and J lost 3; bases outside the gene matches: 4. The germline V gene encodes CDR1 SGHNT and CDR2 YYREEE (reference sequence). This chain's CDR3 is CASSFQGGSNEKLFF. The CDR3 DNA sequence: TGTGCCAGCAGCTTCCAGGGGGGGTCTAATGAAAAACTGTTTTTT.